These 9 T cell receptor beta chains were sequenced from one sample in a study of blood T cell repertoires in COVID-19. Repertoires were generated with immunoSEQ multiplex PCR, while TCRdb's copy carries only in-frame clones and drops some. The sample contains 150,000 to 200,000 clones, around 80% of which appear only once. The material sequenced was PBMCs or T cells enriched from blood (not recorded which). The receptors were sampled from a woman in her forties or fifties in a cohort exposed to, infected with or recovered from COVID-19 (not recorded which).

V and J are TRBV30 and TRBJ2-1, with 9 bases lining up with TRBD2. The germline V gene has CDR1 GTSNPN and CDR2 SVGIG (reference sequence). V was pared by 3 bases and J by 2 bases, with 11 bases of the junction left unmatched. The CDR3 contains 17 residues. The chain's CDR3 is CAWRKAGGGAAYNEQFF. The CDR3 DNA reads as TGTGCCTGGAGAAAGGCCGGCGGGGGGGCGGCCTACAATGAGCAGTTCTTC.

This chain connects TRBV6-6 to TRBJ2-7; D possibly corresponds to TRBD1 (5 bases). The V gene's germline CDR1 is MNHNY and CDR2 SVGAGI (reference sequence). V was shortened by 2 bases and J by 3 bases, with 11 bases between the two germline ends. This CDR3 has 14 residues. DNA of the CDR3: TGTGCCAGCAGTTACGGGGCGCGATTCTACGAGCAGTACTTC. It yields the protein CASSYGARFYEQYF.

This chain uses TRBV3-1 (or the pseudogene TRBV3-2) with TRBJ2-7; 7 positions match TRBD1. CDR1 and CDR2 (germline): LGHDT, YNNKEL (reference sequence). Trimming cost V 8 bases and J 3 bases; bases outside gene matches: 4. CDR3 length equals 12 residues. As DNA, the CDR3 is TGTGCCAGCCGAGGGGGCGGCTACGAGCAGTACTTC. Its translation is CASRGGGYEQYF.

The rearrangement uses TRBV7-2 and TRBJ1-5; D unresolved. The CDR3 spans 12 residues. With 5 bases removed from V and 7 bases from J, the gap between germline ends came to 9 bases. Germline-derived CDR1 and CDR2 are SGHTA and FQGNSA. Written as DNA, the CDR3 is TGTGCCAGCAGCCTCCCTCCCCAGCCCCAGCATTTT. Residues: CASSLPPQPQHF.

The rearrangement joins TRBV5-1 to TRBJ2-3; no definite D call. Germline V CDR1 and CDR2: SGHRS, YFSETQ. Trimming shortened V by 1 base and J by 1 base, and 10 bases separated the two germline ends. The CDR3 totals 15 residues. DNA for the CDR3: TGCGCCAGCAGCTTGTTGTATCGCGGCACAGATACGCAGTATTTT. Protein sequence: CASSLLYRGTDTQYF. The full variable domain, its missing parts supplied by reference TRBV5-1 and TRBJ2-3, is KAGVTQTPRYLIKTRGQQVTLSCSPISGHRSVSWYQQTPGQGLQFLFEYFSETQRNKGNFPGRFSGRQFSNSRSEMNVSTLELGDSALYLCASSLLYRGTDTQYFGPGTRLTVL.

CDR3 region: CASSPRTGSSFAEAFF. The CDR3 DNA follows: TGTGCCAGCTCACCAAGGACAGGGAGTTCGTTCGCTGAAGCTTTCTTT. The chain recombines TRBV18 with TRBJ1-1; 8 nucleotides align to TRBD1. Trimming cost V 2 bases and J 6 bases; bases outside gene matches: 11. The CDR3 covers 16 residues. The germline V gene has CDR1 KGHSH and CDR2 LQKENI. The full variable domain, with the rest looked up from reference TRBV18 and TRBJ1-1, is NAGVMQNPRHLVRRRGQEARLRCSPMKGHSHVYWYRQLPEEGLKFMVYLQKENIIDESGMPKERFSAEFPKEGPSILRIQQVVRGDSAAYFCASSPRTGSSFAEAFFGQGTRLTVV.

In DNA, the CDR3 is TGTGCCAGCAGCAGAACAGGGGCGGTCCTAGAGACCCAGTACTTC. Its protein product is CASSRTGAVLETQYF. This chain joins TRBV7-2 and TRBJ2-5, with 7 bases identical to TRBD1. This CDR3 is 15 amino acids long. Germline V gene lookup returns CDR1 SGHTA and CDR2 FQGNSA. With V trimmed by 5 bases and J by 4 bases, 10 bases remained unmatched.

In this sample, this clone turned up once. V gene TRBV19 combines with J gene TRBJ2-2; unclear D gene. The CDR3 is 13 amino acids. The ends were cut back, 5 bases at V and 5 bases at J, with 9 bases in the middle. CDR1 LNHDA and CDR2 SQIVND come from the germline V gene (reference sequence). The CDR3 DNA sequence: TGTGCCAGTAGTGTTTACCAGACCGGGGAGCTGTTTTTT. It encodes CASSVYQTGELFF.

V gene TRBV5-4 combines with J gene TRBJ1-1; D remains unclear. The germline V gene has CDR1 SGHNT and CDR2 YYREEE (reference sequence). V was shortened by 5 bases and J by 1 base, with 12 bases between the two germline ends. The CDR3 has 14 amino acids. CDR3 coding DNA: TGTGCCAGCAGTGGGTCCCCGGGGAACACTGAAGCTTTCTTT. Amino acids: CASSGSPGNTEAFF.